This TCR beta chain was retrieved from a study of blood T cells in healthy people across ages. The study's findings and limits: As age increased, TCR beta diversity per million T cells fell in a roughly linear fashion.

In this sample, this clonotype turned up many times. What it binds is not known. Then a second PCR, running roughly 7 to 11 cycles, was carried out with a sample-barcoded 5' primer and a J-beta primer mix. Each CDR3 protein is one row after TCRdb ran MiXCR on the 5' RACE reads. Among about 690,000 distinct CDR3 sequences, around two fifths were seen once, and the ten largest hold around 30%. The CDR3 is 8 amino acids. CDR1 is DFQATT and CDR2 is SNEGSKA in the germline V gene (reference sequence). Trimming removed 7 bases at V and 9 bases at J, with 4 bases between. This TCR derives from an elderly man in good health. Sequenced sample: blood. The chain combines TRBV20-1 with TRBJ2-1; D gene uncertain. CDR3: CSVAEQFF. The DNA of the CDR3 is TGCAGTGTCGCTGAGCAGTTCTTC.